This TCR beta chain originates from a study of T cells expressing NK-cell markers. Points on this clonotype: Its antigen is still unknown.

Findings and caveats of the study: Once again these clonotypes came out on top in the CD3+CD56-NKG2C+ fraction of several donors. Of the CD8+ T cells in about 6 donors, about 1.0-7.0% belonged to dominant NKG2C+ clonotypes.

No DNA is given; TCRdb re-called the 5' RACE reads and lists each CDR3 protein once. The sample table sets out 550,000 to 600,000 distinct CDR3 sequences. The germline V gene encodes CDR1 SGHAT and CDR2 FQNNGV. The CDR3 is made up of 15 amino acids. The clonotype was recovered from a man younger than 30 in good health. The rearrangement joins TRBV11-2 to TRBJ1-2. Source material: blood T cells: a sorted CD56 or NKG2C T cell subset, CD4+ or CD8+ T cells, or bulk PBMC T cells (not recorded which). The CDR3 reads CASSPNGGLGYGYTF.